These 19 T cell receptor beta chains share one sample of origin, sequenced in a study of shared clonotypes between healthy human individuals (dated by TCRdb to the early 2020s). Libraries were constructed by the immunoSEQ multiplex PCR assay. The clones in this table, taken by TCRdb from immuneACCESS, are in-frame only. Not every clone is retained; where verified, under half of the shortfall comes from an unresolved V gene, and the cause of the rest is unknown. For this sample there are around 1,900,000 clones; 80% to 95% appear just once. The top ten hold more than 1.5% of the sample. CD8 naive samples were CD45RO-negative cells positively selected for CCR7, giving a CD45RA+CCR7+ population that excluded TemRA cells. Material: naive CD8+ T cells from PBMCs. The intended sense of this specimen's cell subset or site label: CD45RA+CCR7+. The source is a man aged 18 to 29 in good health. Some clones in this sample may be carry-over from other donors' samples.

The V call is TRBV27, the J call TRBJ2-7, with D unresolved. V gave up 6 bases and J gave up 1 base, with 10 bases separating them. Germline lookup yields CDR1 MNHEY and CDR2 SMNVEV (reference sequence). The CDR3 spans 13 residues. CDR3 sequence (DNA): TGTGCCAGCAGAGAAGGCAGGTCCTACGAGCAGTACTTC. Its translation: CASREGRSYEQYF.

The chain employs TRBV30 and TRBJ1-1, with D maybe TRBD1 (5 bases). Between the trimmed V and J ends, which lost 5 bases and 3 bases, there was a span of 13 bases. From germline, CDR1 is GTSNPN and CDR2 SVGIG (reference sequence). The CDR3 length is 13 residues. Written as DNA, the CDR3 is TGTGCCTGGTCCGGGACCTATCACACTGAAGCTTTCTTT. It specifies CAWSGTYHTEAFF.

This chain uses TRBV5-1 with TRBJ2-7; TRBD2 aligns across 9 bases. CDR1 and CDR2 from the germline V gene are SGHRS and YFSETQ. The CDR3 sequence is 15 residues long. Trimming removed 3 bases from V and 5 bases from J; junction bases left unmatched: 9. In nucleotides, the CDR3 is TGCGCCAGCAGCTGGGGAGGGACTAGCAGAGACGAGCAGTACTTC. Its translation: CASSWGGTSRDEQYF.

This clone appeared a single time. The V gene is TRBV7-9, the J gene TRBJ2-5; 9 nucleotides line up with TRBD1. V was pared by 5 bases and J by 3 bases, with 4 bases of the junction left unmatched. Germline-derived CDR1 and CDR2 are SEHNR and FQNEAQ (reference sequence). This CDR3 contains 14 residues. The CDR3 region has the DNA TGTGCCAGCAGCATAAGGACAGGGGAAGAGACCCAGTACTTC. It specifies CASSIRTGEETQYF.

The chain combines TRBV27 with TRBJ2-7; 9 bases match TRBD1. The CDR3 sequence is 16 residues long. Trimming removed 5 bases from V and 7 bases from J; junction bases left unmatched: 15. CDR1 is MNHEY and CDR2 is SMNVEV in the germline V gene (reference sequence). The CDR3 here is CASSVRDRATQWEQYF. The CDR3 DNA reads TGTGCCAGCAGTGTCCGGGACAGGGCTACCCAGTGGGAGCAGTACTTC.

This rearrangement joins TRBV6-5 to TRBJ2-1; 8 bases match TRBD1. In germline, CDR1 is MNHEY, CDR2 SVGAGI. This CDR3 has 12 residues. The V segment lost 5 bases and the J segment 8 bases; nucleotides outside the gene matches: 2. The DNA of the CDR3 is TGTGCCAGCAGTCAGGGGGCCGATGAGCAGTTCTTC. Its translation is CASSQGADEQFF.

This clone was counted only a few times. CDR3 loop: CSVVNPRVSGYTF. DNA for the CDR3: TGCAGCGTTGTGAACCCCAGGGTGAGTGGCTACACCTTC. The chain links TRBV29-1 to TRBJ1-2, with D maybe TRBD1 (5 bases). V was trimmed by 4 bases and J by 7 bases, leaving 16 bases between them. CDR1 and CDR2 (germline): SQVTM, ANQGSEA. This CDR3 spans 13 amino acids.

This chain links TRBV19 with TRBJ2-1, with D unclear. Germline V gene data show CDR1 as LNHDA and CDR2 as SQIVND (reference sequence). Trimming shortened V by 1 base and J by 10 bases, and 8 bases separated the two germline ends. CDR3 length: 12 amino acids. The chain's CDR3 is CASSIVPPEQFF. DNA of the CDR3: TGTGCCAGTAGTATAGTCCCTCCCGAGCAGTTCTTC.

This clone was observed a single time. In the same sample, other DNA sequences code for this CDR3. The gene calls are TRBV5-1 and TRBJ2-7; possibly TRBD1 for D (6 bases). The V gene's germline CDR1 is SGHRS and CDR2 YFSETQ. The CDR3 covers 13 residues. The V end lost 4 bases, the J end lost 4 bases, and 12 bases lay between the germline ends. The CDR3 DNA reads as TGCGCCAGCAGCCCCGGGACACCTTACGAGCAGTACTTC. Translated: CASSPGTPYEQYF.

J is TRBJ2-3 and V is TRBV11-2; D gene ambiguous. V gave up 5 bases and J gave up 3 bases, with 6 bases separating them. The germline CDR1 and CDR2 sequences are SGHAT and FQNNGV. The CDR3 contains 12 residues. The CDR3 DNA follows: TGTGCCAGCAGCCAGCGAACAGATACGCAGTATTTT. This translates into CASSQRTDTQYF. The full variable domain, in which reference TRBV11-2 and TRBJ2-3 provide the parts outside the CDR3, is EAGVAQSPRYKIIEKRQSVAFWCNPISGHATLYWYQQILGQGPKLLIQFQNNGVVDDSQLPKDRFSAERLKGVDSTLKIQPAKLEDSAVYLCASSQRTDTQYFGPGTRLTVL.

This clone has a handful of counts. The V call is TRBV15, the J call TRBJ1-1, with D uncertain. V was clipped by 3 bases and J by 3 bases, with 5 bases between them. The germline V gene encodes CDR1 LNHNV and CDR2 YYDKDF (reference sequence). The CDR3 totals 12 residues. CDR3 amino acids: CATSSVDTEAFF. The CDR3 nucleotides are TGTGCCACCAGCAGCGTCGACACTGAAGCTTTCTTT. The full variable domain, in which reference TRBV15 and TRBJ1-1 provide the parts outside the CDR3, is DAMVIQNPRYQVTQFGKPVTLSCSQTLNHNVMYWYQQKSSQAPKLLFHYYDKDFNNEADTPDNFQSRRPNTSFCFLDIRSPGLGDTAMYLCATSSVDTEAFFGQGTRLTVV.

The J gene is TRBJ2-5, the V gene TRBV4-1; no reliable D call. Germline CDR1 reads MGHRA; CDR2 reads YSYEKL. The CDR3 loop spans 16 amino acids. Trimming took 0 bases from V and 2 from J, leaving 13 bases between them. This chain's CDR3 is CASSQDRRSEQETQYF. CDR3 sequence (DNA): TGCGCCAGCAGCCAAGATAGGCGGTCTGAACAAGAGACCCAGTACTTC.

CDR3 sequence reads: CASSDIVGGELFF. In DNA form, the CDR3 reads TGCGCCAGCAGTGACATTGTGGGCGGGGAGCTGTTTTTT. This sequence joins TRBV10-1 and TRBJ2-2; D remains unclear. The germline V gene has CDR1 WNHNN and CDR2 SYGVQD (reference sequence). The CDR3 spans 13 residues. V lost 3 bases to trimming and J lost 7 bases, with 9 bases between them.

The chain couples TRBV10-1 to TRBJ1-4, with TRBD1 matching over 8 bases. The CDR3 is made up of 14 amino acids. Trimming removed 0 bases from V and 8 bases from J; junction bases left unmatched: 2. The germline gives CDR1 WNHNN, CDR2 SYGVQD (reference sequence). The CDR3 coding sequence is TGCGCCAGCAGTGAGTCCAGGGGGCGGGAAAAACTGTTTTTT. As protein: CASSESRGREKLFF.

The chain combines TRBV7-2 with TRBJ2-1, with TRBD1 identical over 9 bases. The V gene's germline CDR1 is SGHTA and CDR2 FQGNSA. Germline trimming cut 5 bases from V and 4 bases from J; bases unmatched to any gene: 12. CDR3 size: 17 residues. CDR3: CASSPKVGQGRYNEQFF. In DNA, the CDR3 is TGTGCCAGCAGCCCCAAAGTGGGACAGGGAAGATACAATGAGCAGTTCTTC.

This CDR3 is CASSLIPGANVLTF. Here the CDR3 DNA reads TGTGCCAGCAGTTTAATCCCTGGGGCCAACGTCCTGACTTTC. This sequence joins TRBV28 and TRBJ2-6, with D unclear. V was trimmed by 2 bases and J by 2 bases, leaving 4 bases between them. This CDR3 has 14 amino acids. CDR1 is MDHEN, CDR2 SYDVKM, per germline. Looking up the rest from reference TRBV28 and TRBJ2-6 gives the full variable domain: DVKVTQSSRYLVKRTGEKVFLECVQDMDHENMFWYRQDPGLGLRLIYFSYDVKMKEKGDIPEGYSVSREKKERFSLILESASTNQTSMYLCASSLIPGANVLTFGAGSRLTVL.

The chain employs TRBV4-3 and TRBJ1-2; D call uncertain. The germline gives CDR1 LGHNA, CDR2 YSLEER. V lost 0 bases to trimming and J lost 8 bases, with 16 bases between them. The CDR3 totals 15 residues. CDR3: CASSQDWSGLAGYTF. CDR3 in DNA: TGCGCCAGCAGCCAAGATTGGTCCGGGCTGGCGGGCTACACCTTC.

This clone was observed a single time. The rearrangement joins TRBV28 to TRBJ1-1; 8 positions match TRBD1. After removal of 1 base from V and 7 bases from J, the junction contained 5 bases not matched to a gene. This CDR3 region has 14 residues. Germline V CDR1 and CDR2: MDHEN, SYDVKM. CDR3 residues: CASSLSGTGFEAFF. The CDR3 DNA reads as TGTGCCAGCAGTTTATCTGGGACAGGCTTTGAAGCTTTCTTT.

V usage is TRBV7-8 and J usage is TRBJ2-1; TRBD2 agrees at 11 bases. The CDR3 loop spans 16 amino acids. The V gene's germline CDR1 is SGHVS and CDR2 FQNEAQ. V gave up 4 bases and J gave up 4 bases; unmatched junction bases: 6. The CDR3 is CASSSLTSGIYNEQFF. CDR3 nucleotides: TGTGCCAGCAGCTCCTTGACTAGCGGGATTTACAATGAGCAGTTCTTC.